Each of the 26 T cell receptor beta chains below was sequenced from the same sample in a study of blood T cell repertoires in COVID-19 (dated by TCRdb to about 2020). Library prep was done by the immunoSEQ multiplex PCR assay. TCRdb holds this immuneACCESS table with in-frame rearrangements only. Some clones are missing; in checked studies, unresolved V genes explain under half, and the rest has no known cause. In this sample the table shows fewer than 55,000 clones, roughly four fifths of which occur a single time. Roughly 29% of the sample goes to the ten largest clones. Sequencing input: peripheral blood. These receptors were taken from a woman of 80 years or more with COVID-19, enrolled during active disease.

This clone was seen only a few times. V and J are TRBV7-6 and TRBJ2-3; a possible D gene is TRBD2 (7 bases). CDR3 length: 15 amino acids. Germline V gene lookup returns CDR1 SGHVS and CDR2 FNYEAQ. With 5 bases removed from V and 4 bases from J, the gap between germline ends came to 16 bases. The CDR3 DNA reads TGTGCCAGCAGCCAAGAGGGGGGGTTTTCAGATACGCAGTATTTT. Amino acids: CASSQEGGFSDTQYF. Supplemented by reference TRBV7-6 and TRBJ2-3, the full variable domain reads GAGVSQSPRYKVTKRGQDVALRCDPISGHVSLYWYRQALGQGPEFLTYFNYEAQQDKSGLPNDRFSAERPEGSISTLTIQRTEQRDSAMYRCASSQEGGFSDTQYFGPGTRLTVL.

The chain joins TRBV28 to TRBJ1-2; 7 bases map to TRBD1. CDR1 is MDHEN and CDR2 is SYDVKM in the germline V gene. CDR3 length equals 15 residues. J lost 8 bases, V lost 3 bases, and 12 bases had no gene match. The CDR3 nucleotides read TGTGCCAGCAGTTTGGGGGTGGGACAGCCTTCCGGCTACACCTTC. Translation gives CASSLGVGQPSGYTF.

This chain uses TRBV7-3 with TRBJ2-2, with D possibly TRBD2 on 6 matching bases. Germline-derived CDR1 and CDR2 are SGHTA and FQGTGA. Trimming took off 6 bases at V and 8 bases at J, with 16 bases between the two ends. The length of the CDR3 is 14 residues. In DNA, the CDR3 is TGTGCCAGCAGTTCAGGCATGGCGGGAGGGGAGCTGTTTTTT. Translated: CASSSGMAGGELFF.

The gene calls are TRBV19 and TRBJ1-1, with D unclear. Per germline, CDR1 LNHDA and CDR2 SQIVND (reference sequence). This CDR3 comprises 14 residues. V lost 8 bases to trimming and J lost 7 bases, with 20 bases between them. CDR3 nucleotides: TGTGCCAGTCTCCTTCCGGGTAGAGCGAGTGAAGCTTTCTTT. Translated, it gives CASLLPGRASEAFF.

This clone was observed a few times. This chain uses TRBV5-1 with TRBJ1-5; D gene uncertain. In germline, CDR1 is SGHRS, CDR2 YFSETQ. The ends were cut back, 0 bases at V and 1 base at J, with 5 bases in the middle. CDR3 length: 14 amino acids. In DNA form, the CDR3 reads TGCGCCAGCAGCTTGGATCCAAGCAATCAGCCCCAGCATTTT. This encodes CASSLDPSNQPQHF.

The V call is TRBV18, the J call TRBJ2-1; 9 bases match TRBD1. CDR3 length: 15 amino acids. J gave up 3 bases and V 0 bases, and 0 bases lay outside the gene matches. The germline gives CDR1 KGHSH, CDR2 LQKENI. CDR3 protein: CASSPPDRGYNEQFF. CDR3 nucleotides: TGTGCCAGCTCACCACCGGACAGGGGCTACAATGAGCAGTTCTTC.

The chain links TRBV10-3 to TRBJ1-2; TRBD1 matches at 8 bases. CDR3 length: 12 amino acids. V trimming: 4 bases; J trimming: 6 bases; junction bases outside the gene matches: 1. Germline V CDR1 and CDR2: ENHRY, SYGVKD. This CDR3 reads CAISATGDGYTF. CDR3 nucleotide sequence: TGTGCCATCAGTGCGACAGGGGATGGCTACACCTTC.

V is TRBV11-1 and J is TRBJ2-1; TRBD1 agrees at 8 bases. The V segment lost 1 base and the J segment 3 bases; nucleotides outside the gene matches: 2. This CDR3 is 15 amino acids long. In germline, CDR1 is SGHAT, CDR2 FQDESV (reference sequence). The CDR3 DNA follows: TGTGCCAGCAGCTTAGGACAGGGGTACTACAATGAGCAGTTCTTC. Its protein is CASSLGQGYYNEQFF.

This clone was seen only a few times. Written as DNA, the CDR3 is TGCGCCAGCAGCCTAAGACAGGGGGCCCTGGGGGGGAACACTGAAGCTTTCTTT. It specifies CASSLRQGALGGNTEAFF. The V gene is TRBV4-1, the J gene TRBJ1-1, with 10 bases aligning to TRBD1. Germline trimming cut 4 bases from V and 1 base from J; bases unmatched to any gene: 12. This CDR3 region has 18 residues. Germline V gene data show CDR1 as MGHRA and CDR2 as YSYEKL.

The chain joins TRBV11-1 to TRBJ2-1; possibly TRBD2 for D (6 bases). From germline, CDR1 is SGHAT and CDR2 FQDESV (reference sequence). The CDR3 is made up of 14 amino acids. V was clipped by 3 bases and J by 3 bases, with 9 bases between them. As DNA, the CDR3 is TGTGCCAGCAGCTTGGCGGGATACTACAATGAGCAGTTCTTC. Residues: CASSLAGYYNEQFF.

This chain connects TRBV11-2 to TRBJ1-1, with 8 bases identical to TRBD1. The CDR3 is 15 residues long. V dropped 5 bases and J dropped 2; count of bases not matched to a gene: 7. Germline CDR1 reads SGHAT; CDR2 reads FQNNGV. The CDR3 bases are TGTGCCAGCAGCCCCAACAGGGGGGCAAACACTGAAGCTTTCTTT. Protein: CASSPNRGANTEAFF.

The count of this clone is one. The chain uses TRBV6-5 and TRBJ2-3; 10 positions agree with TRBD2. J lost 3 bases, V lost 4 bases, and 1 base had no gene match. The CDR3 contains 14 residues. From germline, CDR1 is MNHEY and CDR2 SVGAGI. The CDR3 spells CASSSAGGTDTQYF. The CDR3 nucleotides read TGTGCCAGCAGTTCAGCGGGAGGGACAGATACGCAGTATTTT.

The chain carries TRBV6-2 or TRBV6-3 and TRBJ1-2; TRBD1 matches at 11 bases. V dropped 5 bases and J dropped 4; count of bases not matched to a gene: 12. The CDR3 has 17 residues. Germline V gene sequence: CDR1 MNHEY, CDR2 SVGEGT. The CDR3 bases are TGTGCCAGCAGTCTTCGGACAGGGGGCGCCTACAGCTATGGCTACACCTTC. Encoded protein: CASSLRTGGAYSYGYTF.

The chain recombines TRBV27 with TRBJ2-1, with 8 bases matching TRBD2. The V gene end was trimmed by 10 bases and the J gene end by 5 bases; junction bases not matched to a gene: 10. Germline V gene lookup returns CDR1 MNHEY and CDR2 SMNVEV (reference sequence). This CDR3 has 14 residues. The CDR3: CAISRSGSNNEQFF. DNA of the CDR3: TGTGCCATTTCGAGGAGCGGGAGTAACAATGAGCAGTTCTTC.

The J gene is TRBJ2-5, the V gene TRBV27; D ambiguous. This CDR3 is 13 amino acids long. Germline loops: CDR1 MNHEY, CDR2 SMNVEV (reference sequence). V lost 7 bases and J lost 0, with 9 bases in between. Here the CDR3 reads CASKLINQETQYF. The CDR3 bases are TGTGCCAGCAAGCTCATAAACCAAGAGACCCAGTACTTC.

V usage is TRBV6-5 and J usage is TRBJ1-3; tentative D call: TRBD1 (6 bases). The CDR3 has 16 amino acids. The V gene lost 4 bases and the J gene lost 0 bases, with 13 bases spanning the gap. Germline assignment: CDR1 MNHEY and CDR2 SVGAGI. CDR3 in amino acids: CASSSRRTVSGNTIYF. The CDR3 coding sequence is TGTGCCAGCAGTTCGAGAAGGACAGTCTCTGGAAACACCATATATTTT.

This sequence joins TRBV19 and TRBJ2-1; 9 nucleotides agree with TRBD1. Germline values: CDR1 LNHDA, CDR2 SQIVND (reference sequence). With V trimmed by 4 bases and J by 6 bases, 7 bases remained unmatched. CDR3 length equals 15 residues. CDR3 DNA: TGTGCCAGTAGTACACAGGGGGCCCCTCCCAATGAGCAGTTCTTC. It codes for CASSTQGAPPNEQFF.

The chain recombines TRBV10-3 with TRBJ1-1; the match to TRBD1 covers 8 bases. Germline V gene data show CDR1 as ENHRY and CDR2 as SYGVKD. This CDR3 has 15 residues. With 8 bases clipped from V and 3 bases from J, the junction kept 11 bases outside the gene matches. Here the CDR3 reads CAIGRSGGPDTEAFF. The CDR3 nucleotides are TGTGCCATCGGACGCTCAGGGGGCCCCGACACTGAAGCTTTCTTT.

The table lists this clone with a few counts. The V call is TRBV18, the J call TRBJ2-3, with D perhaps TRBD2 (7 bases). V lost 3 bases to trimming and J lost 6 bases, with 19 bases between them. This CDR3 region has 16 residues. Looked up from germline, CDR1 is KGHSH and CDR2 is LQKENI. CDR3 DNA: TGTGCCAGCTCACCTCAGGGGAGCGGGACTTGGGATACGCAGTATTTT. As protein: CASSPQGSGTWDTQYF.

The chain is built from TRBV5-1 and TRBJ2-7, with D possibly TRBD1 on 5 matching bases. CDR1 is SGHRS and CDR2 is YFSETQ in the germline V gene. The V and J ends lost 0 bases and 2 bases respectively, with 9 bases between them. The CDR3 is 14 residues long. The CDR3 nucleotides are TGCGCCAGCAGCTTGGGTCGGACAACCTACGAGCAGTACTTC. Encoded protein: CASSLGRTTYEQYF. Complete variable domain (other parts from reference TRBV5-1 and TRBJ2-7): KAGVTQTPRYLIKTRGQQVTLSCSPISGHRSVSWYQQTPGQGLQFLFEYFSETQRNKGNFPGRFSGRQFSNSRSEMNVSTLELGDSALYLCASSLGRTTYEQYFGPGTRLTVT.

A few counts support this clone. The rearrangement joins TRBV6-5 to TRBJ2-4, with D perhaps matching TRBD1 (6 bases). V was trimmed by 6 bases and J by 3 bases, leaving 15 bases between them. The CDR3 runs to 15 residues. Germline assignment: CDR1 MNHEY and CDR2 SVGAGI. In DNA form, the CDR3 reads TGTGCCAGCAGACAGGGTTTTTTGGGCAAAAACATTCAGTACTTC. Translation gives CASRQGFLGKNIQYF.

The chain couples TRBV6-4 to TRBJ2-3; D is unclear. Germline CDR1 is MRHNA and CDR2 is SNTAGT. The CDR3 length is 16 residues. Trimming shortened V by 2 bases and J by 0 bases, and 12 bases separated the two germline ends. The CDR3 DNA reads as TGTGCCAGCAGTGACGGAGTCCTTGGGAGCACAGATACGCAGTATTTT. Protein sequence: CASSDGVLGSTDTQYF.

This clone has only one observation. The rearrangement joins TRBV9 to TRBJ2-2, with D possibly being TRBD1 (5 bases). CDR3 length equals 15 residues. Trimming pared 0 bases from V and 5 bases from J, leaving 11 bases between. Germline-derived CDR1 and CDR2 are SGDLS and YYNGEE. The CDR3 region is CASSVVAGNTGELFF. DNA of the CDR3: TGTGCCAGCAGCGTAGTGGCAGGGAATACCGGGGAGCTGTTTTTT.

This clone was detected only once. The V gene is TRBV21-1, the J gene TRBJ2-1; the table names TRBD2, a call not compared with the DNA. TRBV21-1 is annotated as a pseudogene. The CDR3 is made up of 15 amino acids. CDR3: CASIDLAGAQYEQFF. The CDR3 DNA reads as TGTGCCAGCATCGATCTAGCGGGAGCCCAATATGAGCAGTTCTTC.

V and J are TRBV6-1 and TRBJ1-1; TRBD1 might be the D (5 bases). This CDR3 spans 16 amino acids. CDR1 is MNHNS, CDR2 SASEGT, per germline. V lost 1 base, J lost 1 base, and 13 bases lay in between. CDR3 bases: TGTGCCAGCAGTGAAGTGATAGGGGAGGCGAACACTGAAGCTTTCTTT. Its protein product is CASSEVIGEANTEAFF.

This chain uses TRBV2 with TRBJ1-5, with 10 positions matching TRBD1. Germline CDR1 is SNHLY and CDR2 is FYNNEI. V lost 4 bases to trimming and J lost 0 bases; unmatched junction nucleotides: 9. The CDR3 has 18 residues. The CDR3 nucleotides read TGTGCCAGCAGTGGCTTCGACAGGGGGCTTCCTAGCAATCAGCCCCAGCATTTT. This gives the protein CASSGFDRGLPSNQPQHF.